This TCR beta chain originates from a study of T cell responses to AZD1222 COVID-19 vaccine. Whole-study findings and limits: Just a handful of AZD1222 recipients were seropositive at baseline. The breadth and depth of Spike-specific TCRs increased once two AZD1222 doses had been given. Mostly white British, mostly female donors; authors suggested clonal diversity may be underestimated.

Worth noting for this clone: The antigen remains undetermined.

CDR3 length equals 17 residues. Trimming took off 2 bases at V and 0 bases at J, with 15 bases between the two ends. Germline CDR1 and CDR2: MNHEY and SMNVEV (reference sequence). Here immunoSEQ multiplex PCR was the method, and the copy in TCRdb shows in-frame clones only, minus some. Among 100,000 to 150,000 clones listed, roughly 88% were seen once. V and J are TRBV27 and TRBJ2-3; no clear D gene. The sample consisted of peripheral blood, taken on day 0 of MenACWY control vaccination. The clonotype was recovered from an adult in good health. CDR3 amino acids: CASSLVGTRTSTDTQYF. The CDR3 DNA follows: TGTGCCAGCAGTTTAGTTGGCACCAGAACTAGCACAGATACGCAGTATTTT.